A single sample gave rise to the 22 T cell receptor beta chains below, sequenced in a study of T cells in Graves' hyperthyroidism and ophthalmopathy (dated by TCRdb to between 2018 and 2020). The library was produced with multiplex PCR. For sequencing, an Illumina HiSeq 2000 was employed. TCR beta CDR3 regions were amplified from RNA transcripts. The TCR CDR3 was subjected to a first round of RT-PCR using the HTBI primer set and the Qiagen OneStep RT-PCR kit. TCRdb trimmed the raw reads at Q25, called clones with MiXCR and kept productive beta chains. Rows matching on CDR3 protein sequence are summarized as one entry with the most common DNA and genes. The sample has about 640,000 distinct CDR3 sequences on record, 45% of them singletons. Clones ranked in the top ten supply less than 8.5% of the sample. The sequenced sample was peripheral blood or thyroid tissue (not recorded which). The receptors were sampled from an adult man with Graves' disease, either hyperthyroidism or ophthalmopathy (not recorded which).

The chain is built from TRBV9 and TRBJ2-2, with a tentative D call TRBD1 (6 bases). Trimming shortened V by 0 bases and J by 7 bases, and 13 bases separated the two germline ends. The CDR3 sequence is 15 residues long. Per germline, CDR1 SGDLS and CDR2 YYNGEE. CDR3 loop: CASSVDSSGVGELFF. CDR3 DNA: TGTGCCAGCAGCGTAGACAGCTCAGGGGTCGGGGAGCTGTTTTTT. Full variable domain (outside the CDR3, taken from reference TRBV9 and TRBJ2-2): DSGVTQTPKHLITATGQRVTLRCSPRSGDLSVYWYQQSLDQGLQFLIQYYNGEERAKGNILERFSAQQFPDLHSELNLSSLELGDSALYFCASSVDSSGVGELFFGEGSRLTVL.

The chain has TRBV2 and TRBJ1-5; D might be TRBD1 (5 bases). This CDR3 contains 17 residues. Per the germline V gene, CDR1 is SNHLY and CDR2 is FYNNEI. Trimming removed 6 bases from V and 2 bases from J, with 20 bases in between. CDR3 nucleotide sequence: TGTGCCAGCAGCCGACGGACGGGGGTGGGGGGCAATCAGCCCCAGCATTTT. Its translation: CASSRRTGVGGNQPQHF.

The genes are TRBV20-1 and TRBJ2-7, with a possible D match to TRBD2 (5 bases). The V gene lost 1 base and the J gene lost 0 bases, with 7 bases spanning the gap. The CDR3 consists of 13 residues. CDR1 is DFQATT, CDR2 SNEGSKA, per germline (reference sequence). The CDR3 here is CSARGSVSYEQYF. The CDR3 coding sequence is TGCAGTGCTAGAGGTAGCGTCTCCTACGAGCAGTACTTC.

This clonotype was counted a few times. The rearrangement uses TRBV2 and TRBJ1-5, with 7 bases fitting TRBD1. The CDR3 runs 18 residues. Germline trimming cut 1 base from V and 0 bases from J; bases unmatched to any gene: 9. Germline V gene data show CDR1 as SNHLY and CDR2 as FYNNEI. CDR3 nucleotide sequence: TGTGCCAGCAGTGAAGGCCAGGGGGTAGGCTATAGCAATCAGCCCCAGCATTTT. Translation: CASSEGQGVGYSNQPQHF.

V and J are TRBV5-1 and TRBJ2-2; D unresolved. Germline lookup yields CDR1 SGHRS and CDR2 YFSETQ. The length of the CDR3 is 14 residues. The V end was cut by 4 bases, the J end by 4 bases, with 11 bases between. The CDR3 sequence is CASSPGLRTGELFF. In nucleotides, the CDR3 is TGCGCCAGCAGCCCCGGGCTTCGCACCGGGGAGCTGTTTTTT.

This clonotype has just a few counts. The chain employs TRBV7-3 and TRBJ1-5, with D possibly being TRBD1 (6 bases). Trimming removed 4 bases at V and 4 bases at J, with 17 bases between. This CDR3 contains 16 residues. The germline V gene encodes CDR1 SGHTA and CDR2 FQGTGA. CDR3 loop: CASSSAQGKGNQPQHF. The CDR3, as DNA: TGTGCCAGCAGCTCCGCCCAGGGGAAGGGGAATCAGCCCCAGCATTTT.

As concerns this clonotype: One end of the junction varies from germline; a read error may be responsible. V and J are TRBV13 and TRBJ1-1; the D is unclear. This CDR3 comprises 13 residues. Per the germline V gene, CDR1 is PRHDT and CDR2 is FYEKMQ (reference sequence). The CDR3 sequence is CSSSVEGNTEAFF. CDR3 nucleotide sequence: TGTTCCAGCAGCGTAGAAGGGAACACTGAAGCTTTCTTT.

The CDR3 loop is CAISEVGQEPSPQHF. In nucleotides, the CDR3 is TGTGCCATCAGTGAAGTCGGTCAGGAACCCTCACCCCAGCATTTT. The V call is TRBV10-3, the J call TRBJ1-5; unclear D gene. Germline V gives CDR1 ENHRY, CDR2 SYGVKD. Trimming took off 3 bases at V and 10 bases at J, with 19 bases between the two ends. This CDR3 comprises 15 residues.

This rearrangement joins TRBV29-1 to TRBJ2-7; TRBD1 matches 7 bases. The germline V gene encodes CDR1 SQVTM and CDR2 ANQGSEA. The CDR3 spans 14 residues. Trimming removed 7 bases from V and 0 bases from J; junction bases left unmatched: 9. The CDR3 is CSAAPGGISYEQYF. The CDR3 bases are TGCAGCGCCGCCCCAGGGGGAATCTCCTACGAGCAGTACTTC.

Comment on this clonotype: The junction and the germline gene differ at one end; a read error may be behind it. The chain recombines TRBV14 with TRBJ1-4, with TRBD1 as a possible D gene (6 bases). CDR3 length: 15 residues. Germline assignment: CDR1 SGHDN and CDR2 FVKESK. The CDR3 coding sequence is TGTGCCAGCAGCCAAGGTTTGGGGGCCAGTGAAAAACTGTCTTTT. Protein product: CASSQGLGASEKLSF.

This clonotype was seen more than once but under ten times. One end of the junction does not line up with germline, which may come from a read error. The rearrangement joins TRBV7-9 to TRBJ2-5; the D is unclear. There are 15 residues in the CDR3. Germline V gene sequence: CDR1 SEHNR, CDR2 FQNEAQ (reference sequence). The CDR3, as DNA: TGCGCCAGCAGCCATATACAGCTACTCCAAGAGACCCAGTACTTC. Protein sequence: CASSHIQLLQETQYF.

This chain connects TRBV29-1 to TRBJ1-2, with 7 bases lining up with TRBD1. The CDR3 is 13 residues long. V gave up 7 bases and J gave up 7 bases; unmatched junction bases: 12. Germline V lookup: CDR1 SQVTM, CDR2 ANQGSEA. Written as DNA, the CDR3 is TGCAGCGCTGTGGCATTACAGGGGTTTGGCTACACCTTC. It encodes CSAVALQGFGYTF.

Details on this clonotype: Germline and junction disagree at one end, which may indicate a read error. The chain is built from TRBV12-5 and TRBJ1-3, with TRBD1 matching 10 bases. CDR1 and CDR2 (germline): LGHNT, FRNRAP. This CDR3 is 16 amino acids long. CDR3 in DNA: TGTGCTAGTGGTTTGGGACAGGGGGCTTCTGGAAACACCATACATTTT. Encoded protein: CASGLGQGASGNTIHF.

J is TRBJ2-5 and V is TRBV7-8; 9 bases are shared with TRBD2. Trimming at V came to 5 bases and at J to 2 bases, leaving 15 bases not matched to a gene. This CDR3 contains 18 residues. Per germline, CDR1 SGHVS and CDR2 FQNEAQ. The CDR3 protein is CASSQEASGSGGQETQYF. CDR3 bases: TGTGCCAGCAGCCAAGAGGCGAGCGGGAGCGGGGGGCAAGAGACCCAGTACTTC.

This chain uses TRBV6-5 with TRBJ2-2, with 8 bases identical to TRBD2. V shed 4 bases and J 5 bases; nucleotides not matched to a gene: 6. The CDR3 sequence is 15 residues long. Germline V gene data show CDR1 as MNHEY and CDR2 as SVGAGI. As DNA, the CDR3 is TGTGCCAGCAGTTCCGGGACTAGGCATACCGGGGAGCTGTTTTTT. This codes for CASSSGTRHTGELFF.

The V gene is TRBV6-5, the J gene TRBJ2-5; D is uncertain. The CDR3 sequence is 14 residues long. V lost 4 bases to trimming and J lost 6 bases, with 15 bases between them. Germline CDR1 MNHEY, CDR2 SVGAGI. The DNA of the CDR3 is TGTGCCAGCAGTTTGCTCAGGAATGAAAAGACCCAGTACTTC. Its translation is CASSLLRNEKTQYF.

A word on this clonotype: A much bigger clone sits one base away, suggesting this may be a read error. The rearrangement links TRBV19 to TRBJ1-5, with D perhaps matching TRBD1 (6 bases). CDR3 size: 16 residues. The V gene's germline CDR1 is LNHDA and CDR2 SQIVND (reference sequence). Trimming removed 5 bases from V and 6 bases from J, with 20 bases in between. CDR3 region: CASSPGGAVGSQPQHF. The CDR3 nucleotides read TGTGCCAGTAGTCCGGGGGGCGCGGTGGGAAGTCAGCCCCAGCATTTT. Combining the CDR3 with reference TRBV19 and TRBJ1-5 gives the whole variable domain DGGITQSPKYLFRKEGQNVTLSCEQNLNHDAMYWYRQDPGQGLRLIYYSQIVNDFQKGDIAEGYSVSREKKESFPLTVTSAQKNPTAFYLCASSPGGAVGSQPQHFGDGTRLSIL.

The J gene is TRBJ1-5, the V gene TRBV19; D unclear. The CDR3 spans 14 residues. From germline, CDR1 is LNHDA and CDR2 SQIVND (reference sequence). Between the trimmed V and J ends, which lost 2 bases and 5 bases, there was a span of 10 bases. The CDR3 coding sequence is TGTGCCAGTAGTATAAAGGGAGCTGATCAGCCCCAGCATTTT. Translating gives CASSIKGADQPQHF. Looking up the rest from reference TRBV19 and TRBJ1-5 gives the full variable domain: DGGITQSPKYLFRKEGQNVTLSCEQNLNHDAMYWYRQDPGQGLRLIYYSQIVNDFQKGDIAEGYSVSREKKESFPLTVTSAQKNPTAFYLCASSIKGADQPQHFGDGTRLSIL.

This clonotype was counted ten times or more. The chain couples TRBV24-1 to TRBJ2-7; 11 nucleotides agree with TRBD2. CDR1 is KGHDR, CDR2 SFDVKD, per germline. CDR3 size: 14 residues. Trimming at V came to 10 bases and at J to 2 bases, leaving 6 bases not matched to a gene. CDR3 sequence (DNA): TGTGCCACGTCCGATAGCGGGAGGGCCTACGAGCAGTACTTC. It translates to CATSDSGRAYEQYF.

This clonotype came up many times. The rearrangement uses TRBV7-9 and TRBJ1-1; D call uncertain. Per the germline V gene, CDR1 is SEHNR and CDR2 is FQNEAQ (reference sequence). The CDR3 extends over 15 amino acids. V was trimmed by 1 base and J by 3 bases, leaving 12 bases between them. CDR3 coding DNA: TGTGCCAGCAGCTTAGAGGCGCTTGCGGACACTGAAGCTTTCTTT. Translation gives CASSLEALADTEAFF.

This clonotype occurred a few times. V usage is TRBV9 and J usage is TRBJ1-5; the match to TRBD1 covers 7 bases. Germline values: CDR1 SGDLS, CDR2 YYNGEE. The V gene end was trimmed by 7 bases and the J gene end by 9 bases; junction bases not matched to a gene: 7. This CDR3 has 12 amino acids. CDR3 loop: CASGQEAGPQHF. The CDR3 DNA is TGTGCCAGCGGACAGGAGGCGGGGCCCCAGCATTTT.

The CDR3 region is CSSYSVQETQYF. The DNA for the CDR3 is TGCAGCAGTTACTCGGTCCAAGAGACCCAGTACTTC. The chain combines TRBV29-1 with TRBJ2-5; D remains unclear. The CDR3 sequence is 12 residues long. V shed 8 bases and J shed 1 base, with 11 bases lying between them. The V gene's germline CDR1 is SQVTM and CDR2 ANQGSEA. The full variable domain, completed using reference TRBV29-1 and TRBJ2-5, is SAVISQKPSRDICQRGTSLTIQCQVDSQVTMMFWYRQQPGQSLTLIATANQGSEATYESGFVIDKFPISRPNLTFSTLTVSNMSPEDSSIYLCSSYSVQETQYFGPGTRLLVL.